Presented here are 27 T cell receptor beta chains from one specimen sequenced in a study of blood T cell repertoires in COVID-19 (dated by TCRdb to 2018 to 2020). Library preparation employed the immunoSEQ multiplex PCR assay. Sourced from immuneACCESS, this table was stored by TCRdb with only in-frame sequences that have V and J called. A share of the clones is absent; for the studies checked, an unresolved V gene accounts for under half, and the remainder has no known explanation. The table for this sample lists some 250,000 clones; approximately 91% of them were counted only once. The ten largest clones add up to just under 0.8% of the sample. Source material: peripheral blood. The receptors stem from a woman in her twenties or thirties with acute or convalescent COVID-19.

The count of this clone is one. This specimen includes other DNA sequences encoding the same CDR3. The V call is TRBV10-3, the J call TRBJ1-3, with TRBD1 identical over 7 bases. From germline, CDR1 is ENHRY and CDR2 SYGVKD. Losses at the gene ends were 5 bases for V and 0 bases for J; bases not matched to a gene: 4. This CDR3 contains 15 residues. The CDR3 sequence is CAISPDRSSGNTIYF. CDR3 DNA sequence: TGTGCCATCAGTCCGGACAGGAGCTCTGGAAACACCATATATTTT.

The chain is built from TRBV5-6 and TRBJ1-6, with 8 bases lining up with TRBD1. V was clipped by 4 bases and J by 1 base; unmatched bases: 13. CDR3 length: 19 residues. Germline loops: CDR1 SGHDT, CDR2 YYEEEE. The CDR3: CASSQDRDIEISYNSPLHF. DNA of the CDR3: TGTGCCAGCAGCCAGGACAGGGATATCGAGATATCCTATAATTCACCCCTCCACTTT.

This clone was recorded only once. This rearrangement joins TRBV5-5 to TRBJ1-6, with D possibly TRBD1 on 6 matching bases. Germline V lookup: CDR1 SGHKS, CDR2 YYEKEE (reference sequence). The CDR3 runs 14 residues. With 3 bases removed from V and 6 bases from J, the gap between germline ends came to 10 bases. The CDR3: CASSYLQGNSPLHF. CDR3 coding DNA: TGTGCCAGCAGCTACCTACAGGGTAATTCACCCCTCCACTTT.

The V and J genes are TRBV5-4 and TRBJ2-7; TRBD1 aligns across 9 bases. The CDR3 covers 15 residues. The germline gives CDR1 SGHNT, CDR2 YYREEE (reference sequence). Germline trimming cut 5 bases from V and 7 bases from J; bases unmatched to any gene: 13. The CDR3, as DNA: TGTGCCAGCAGATCCGGGACAGGGCGTTGGGGGGAGCAGTACTTC. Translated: CASRSGTGRWGEQYF.

Here the CDR3 reads CASSEWAGAWNEQFF. The DNA of the CDR3 is TGTGCCAGCAGTGAATGGGCGGGAGCGTGGAATGAGCAGTTCTTC. This chain uses TRBV6-1 with TRBJ2-1, with 7 nucleotides matching TRBD2. Germline V CDR1 and CDR2: MNHNS, SASEGT. The CDR3 runs 15 residues. The junction had 8 bases not matched to a gene; V was cut back by 2 bases and J by 7 bases.

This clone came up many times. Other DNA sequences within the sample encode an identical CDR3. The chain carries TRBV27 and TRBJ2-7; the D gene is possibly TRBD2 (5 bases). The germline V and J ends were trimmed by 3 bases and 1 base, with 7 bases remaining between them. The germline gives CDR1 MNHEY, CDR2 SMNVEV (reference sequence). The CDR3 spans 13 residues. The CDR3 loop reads CASSFGKSYEQYF. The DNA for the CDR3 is TGTGCCAGCAGTTTCGGGAAATCCTACGAGCAGTACTTC.

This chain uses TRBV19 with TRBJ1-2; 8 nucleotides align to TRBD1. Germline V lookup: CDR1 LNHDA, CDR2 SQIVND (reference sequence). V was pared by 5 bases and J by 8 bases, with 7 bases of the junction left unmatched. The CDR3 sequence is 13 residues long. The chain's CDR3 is CASSFGQGDGYTF. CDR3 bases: TGTGCCAGTAGTTTTGGACAGGGCGACGGCTACACCTTC. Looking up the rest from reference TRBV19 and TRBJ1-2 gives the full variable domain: DGGITQSPKYLFRKEGQNVTLSCEQNLNHDAMYWYRQDPGQGLRLIYYSQIVNDFQKGDIAEGYSVSREKKESFPLTVTSAQKNPTAFYLCASSFGQGDGYTFGSGTRLTVV.

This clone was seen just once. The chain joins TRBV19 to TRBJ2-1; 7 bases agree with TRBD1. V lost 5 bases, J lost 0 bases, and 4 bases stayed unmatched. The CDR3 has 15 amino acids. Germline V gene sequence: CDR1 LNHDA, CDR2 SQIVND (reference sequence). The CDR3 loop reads CASSGGQSSYNEQFF. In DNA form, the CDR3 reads TGTGCCAGTAGTGGGGGACAGAGCTCCTACAATGAGCAGTTCTTC.

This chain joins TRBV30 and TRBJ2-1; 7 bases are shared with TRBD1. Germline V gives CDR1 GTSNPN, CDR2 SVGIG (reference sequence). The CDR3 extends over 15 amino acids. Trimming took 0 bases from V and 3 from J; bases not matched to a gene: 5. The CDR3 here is CAWSVADRVYNEQFF. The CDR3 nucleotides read TGTGCCTGGAGTGTAGCCGACAGGGTCTACAATGAGCAGTTCTTC.

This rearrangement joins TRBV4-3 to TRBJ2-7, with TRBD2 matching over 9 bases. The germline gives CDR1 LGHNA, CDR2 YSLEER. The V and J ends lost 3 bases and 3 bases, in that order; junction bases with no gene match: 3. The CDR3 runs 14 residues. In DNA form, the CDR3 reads TGCGCCAGCAGCCATAGCGGGAGAGTCTACGAGCAGTACTTC. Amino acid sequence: CASSHSGRVYEQYF.

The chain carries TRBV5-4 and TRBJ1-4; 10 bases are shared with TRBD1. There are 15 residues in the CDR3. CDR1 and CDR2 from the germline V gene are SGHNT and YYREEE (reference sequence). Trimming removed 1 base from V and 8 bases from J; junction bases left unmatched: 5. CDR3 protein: CASSLRTGGGEKLFF. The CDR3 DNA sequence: TGTGCCAGCAGCTTGAGGACAGGGGGAGGAGAAAAACTGTTTTTT.

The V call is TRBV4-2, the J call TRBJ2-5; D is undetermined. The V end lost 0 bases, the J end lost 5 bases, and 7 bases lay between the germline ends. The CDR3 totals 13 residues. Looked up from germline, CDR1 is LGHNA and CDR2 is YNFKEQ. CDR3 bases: TGTGCCAGCAGCCAAGATCTTATGGAGACCCAGTACTTC. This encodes CASSQDLMETQYF.

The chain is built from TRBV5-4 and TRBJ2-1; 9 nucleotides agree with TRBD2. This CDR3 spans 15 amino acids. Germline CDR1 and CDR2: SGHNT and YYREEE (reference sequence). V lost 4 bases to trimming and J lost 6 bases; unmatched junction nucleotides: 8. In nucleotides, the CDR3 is TGTGCCAGCAGCCCCGGGACTAGCTTTCGCAATGAGCAGTTCTTC. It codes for CASSPGTSFRNEQFF.

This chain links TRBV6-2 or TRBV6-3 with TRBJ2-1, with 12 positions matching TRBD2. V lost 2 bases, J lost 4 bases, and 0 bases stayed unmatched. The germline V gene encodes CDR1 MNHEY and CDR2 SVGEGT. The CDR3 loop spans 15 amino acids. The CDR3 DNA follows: TGTGCCAGCAGTTACGGACTAGCGGGATACAATGAGCAGTTCTTC. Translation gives CASSYGLAGYNEQFF.

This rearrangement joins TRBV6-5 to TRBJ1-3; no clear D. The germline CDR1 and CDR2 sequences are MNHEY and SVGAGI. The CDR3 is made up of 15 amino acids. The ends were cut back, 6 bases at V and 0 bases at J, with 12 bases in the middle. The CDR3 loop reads CASSLMGSSGNTIYF. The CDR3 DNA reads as TGTGCCAGCAGCTTGATGGGGAGCTCTGGAAACACCATATATTTT.

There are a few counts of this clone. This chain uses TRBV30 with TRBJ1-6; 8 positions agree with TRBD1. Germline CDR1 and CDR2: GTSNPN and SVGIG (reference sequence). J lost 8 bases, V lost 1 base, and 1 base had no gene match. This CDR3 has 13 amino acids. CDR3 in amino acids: CAWSATGDSPLHF. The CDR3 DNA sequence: TGTGCCTGGAGTGCGACAGGGGATTCACCCCTCCACTTT.

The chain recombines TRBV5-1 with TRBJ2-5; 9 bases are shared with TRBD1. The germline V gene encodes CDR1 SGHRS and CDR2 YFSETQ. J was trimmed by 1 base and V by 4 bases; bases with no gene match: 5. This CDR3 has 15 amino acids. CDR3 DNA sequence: TGCGCCAGCAGCAATCCGGGACAGGGCCAAGAGACCCAGTACTTC. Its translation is CASSNPGQGQETQYF.

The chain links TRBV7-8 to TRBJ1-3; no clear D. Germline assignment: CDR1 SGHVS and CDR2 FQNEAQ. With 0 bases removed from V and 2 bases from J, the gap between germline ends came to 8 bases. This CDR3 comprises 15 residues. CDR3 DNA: TGTGCCAGCAGCTTAGCGCTGCCAGCTGGAAACACCATATATTTT. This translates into CASSLALPAGNTIYF. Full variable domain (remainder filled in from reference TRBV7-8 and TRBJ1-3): GAGVSQSPRYKVAKRGQDVALRCDPISGHVSLFWYQQALGQGPEFLTYFQNEAQLDKSGLPSDRFFAERPEGSVSTLKIQRTQQEDSAVYLCASSLALPAGNTIYFGEGSWLTVV.

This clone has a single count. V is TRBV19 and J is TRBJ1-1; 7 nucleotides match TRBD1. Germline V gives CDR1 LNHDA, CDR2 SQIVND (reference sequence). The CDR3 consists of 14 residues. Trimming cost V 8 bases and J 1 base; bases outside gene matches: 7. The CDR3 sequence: CASVIGGENTEAFF. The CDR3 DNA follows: TGTGCCAGTGTAATAGGGGGCGAGAACACTGAAGCTTTCTTT.

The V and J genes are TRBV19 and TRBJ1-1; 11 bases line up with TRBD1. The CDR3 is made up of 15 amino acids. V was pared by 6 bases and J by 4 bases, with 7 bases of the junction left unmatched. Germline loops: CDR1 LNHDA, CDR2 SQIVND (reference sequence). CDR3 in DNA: TGTGCCAGTAGACTCGGACAGGGGGCAACCACTGAAGCTTTCTTT. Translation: CASRLGQGATTEAFF.

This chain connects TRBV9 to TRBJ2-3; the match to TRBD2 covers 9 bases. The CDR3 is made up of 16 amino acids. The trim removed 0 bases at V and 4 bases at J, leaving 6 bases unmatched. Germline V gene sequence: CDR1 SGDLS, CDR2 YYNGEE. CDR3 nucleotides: TGTGCCAGCAGCGTAGTGGGCGGGAGGGCCTCAGATACGCAGTATTTT. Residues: CASSVVGGRASDTQYF.

CDR3 bases: TGTGCCTGGAGTGCTGAAACCGGGACACAATACAATGAGCAGTTCTTC. It encodes CAWSAETGTQYNEQFF. This chain links TRBV30 with TRBJ2-1, with D tentatively TRBD1 (6 bases). CDR1 and CDR2 (germline): GTSNPN, SVGIG (reference sequence). This CDR3 is built from 16 residues. V lost 1 base and J lost 4, with 17 bases in between.

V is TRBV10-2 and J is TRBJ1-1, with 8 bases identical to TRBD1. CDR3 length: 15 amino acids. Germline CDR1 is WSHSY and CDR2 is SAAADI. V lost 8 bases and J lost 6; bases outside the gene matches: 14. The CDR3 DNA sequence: TGCGCCAGCTCTTCTGGACAGGGAAGGTTACCTGAAGCTTTCTTT. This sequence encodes CASSSGQGRLPEAFF.

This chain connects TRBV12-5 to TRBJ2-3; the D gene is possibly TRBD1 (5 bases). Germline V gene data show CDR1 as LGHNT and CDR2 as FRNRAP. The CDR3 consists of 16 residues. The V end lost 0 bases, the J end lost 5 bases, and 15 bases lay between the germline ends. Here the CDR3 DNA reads TGTGCTAGTGGTTTGGTACGTAGGGGCGCGGAAGATACGCAGTATTTT. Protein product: CASGLVRRGAEDTQYF.

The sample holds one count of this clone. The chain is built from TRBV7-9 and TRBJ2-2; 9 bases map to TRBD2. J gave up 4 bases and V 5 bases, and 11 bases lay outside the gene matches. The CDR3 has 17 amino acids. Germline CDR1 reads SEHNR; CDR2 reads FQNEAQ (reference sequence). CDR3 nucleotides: TGTGCCAGCAGCCTCACCGGGACTAGCAGGGGCACCGGGGAGCTGTTTTTT. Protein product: CASSLTGTSRGTGELFF.

In DNA, the CDR3 is TGCGCCAGCAGCCGCAACAGGGGGCTAAACAATGAGCAGTTCTTC. Translating gives CASSRNRGLNNEQFF. The V call is TRBV4-3, the J call TRBJ2-1, with TRBD1 matching over 9 bases. The CDR3 length is 15 residues. Germline assignment: CDR1 LGHNA and CDR2 YSLEER. The trim removed 4 bases at V and 5 bases at J, leaving 6 bases unmatched.

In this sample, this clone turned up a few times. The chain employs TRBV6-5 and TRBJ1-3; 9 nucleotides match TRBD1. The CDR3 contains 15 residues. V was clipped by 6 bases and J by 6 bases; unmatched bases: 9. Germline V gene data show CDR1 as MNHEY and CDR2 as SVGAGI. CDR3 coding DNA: TGTGCCAGCAGGTCCTCCGGGACAGGGCCAAACACCATATATTTT. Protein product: CASRSSGTGPNTIYF.